These 24 T cell receptor beta chains were sequenced from one sample in a study of response to subunit inactivated influenza vaccine. One entry per CDR3 protein results from TCRdb running MiXCR on the RT-PCR reads. The sample holds hundreds of thousands of distinct CDR3 sequences; about 11% are singletons and the top ten take approximately 9.9%. These data are also associated with another study on T cells expressing NK-cell markers. This second report adds: The cDNA for TCR beta came from 5'RACE template switching with UMIs.

The sample in question was PBMCs from blood, obtained on the day of vaccination. The receptors stem from a man aged 50-60 years who received an inactivated influenza vaccine.

This clonotype was seen a few times. The gene calls are TRBV7-9 and TRBJ2-1; 7 nucleotides match TRBD2. The CDR3 sequence is 13 residues long. Germline values: CDR1 SEHNR, CDR2 FQNEAQ (reference sequence). V trimming: 4 bases; J trimming: 11 bases; junction bases outside the gene matches: 8. CDR3 DNA: TGTGCCAGCAGCTCTGGCTGGACTAGAAAGCAGTTCTTC. Translating gives CASSSGWTRKQFF.

This clonotype was observed a few times. The J gene is TRBJ2-5, the V gene TRBV10-1; D could derive from TRBD1 or TRBD2 (5 bases each). V was shortened by 6 bases and J by 5 bases, with 16 bases between the two germline ends. Germline V CDR1 and CDR2: WNHNN, SYGVQD (reference sequence). The CDR3 covers 14 residues. CDR3 DNA sequence: TGCGCCAGCAGCCCCGGGGACGTCGACGAGACCCAGTACTTC. Translation gives CASSPGDVDETQYF.

The CDR3 reads CASRLRGQSLYEQYF. The CDR3 nucleotides are TGTGCCAGCAGACTCCGTGGACAGAGTTTGTACGAGCAGTACTTC. The chain has TRBV27 and TRBJ2-7; TRBD1 might be the D (6 bases). Germline CDR1 MNHEY, CDR2 SMNVEV (reference sequence). The ends were cut back, 6 bases at V and 4 bases at J, with 19 bases in the middle. This CDR3 comprises 15 residues.

This clonotype turned up a few times. The chain employs TRBV3-1 and TRBJ1-6; D perhaps matches TRBD1 (5 bases). The V end lost 4 bases, the J end lost 8 bases, and 6 bases lay between the germline ends. Germline CDR1 reads LGHDT; CDR2 reads YNNKEL (reference sequence). CDR3 size: 12 residues. Here the CDR3 DNA reads TGTGCCAGCAGCCGAGGGGATTCACCCCTCCACTTT. This translates into CASSRGDSPLHF.

This clonotype occurred a few times. This chain links TRBV20-1 with TRBJ2-1; 7 nucleotides match TRBD2. Germline CDR1 reads DFQATT; CDR2 reads SNEGSKA (reference sequence). V shed 7 bases and J 12 bases; nucleotides not matched to a gene: 6. The CDR3 length is 10 residues. The CDR3 bases are TGCAGTGTTCAAAGCGGGGCGCAGTTCTTC. Translating it yields CSVQSGAQFF.

CDR3 residues: CASSQAWAAETQYF. The DNA for the CDR3 is TGTGCCAGCAGCCAAGCGTGGGCTGCGGAGACCCAGTACTTC. This chain connects TRBV7-2 to TRBJ2-5; no clear D gene. The CDR3 is 14 residues long. Germline V gene lookup returns CDR1 SGHTA and CDR2 FQGNSA. Trimming shortened V by 5 bases and J by 5 bases, and 15 bases separated the two germline ends.

V gene TRBV24-1 combines with J gene TRBJ1-2, with D hard to call. V lost 2 bases to trimming and J lost 8 bases, with 11 bases between them. The CDR3 contains 13 residues. Germline values: CDR1 KGHDR, CDR2 SFDVKD. CDR3 amino acids: CATSDSVYGGYTF. The DNA for the CDR3 is TGTGCCACCAGTGATTCAGTTTACGGCGGCTACACCTTC.

This clonotype was recorded at least ten times. V gene TRBV11-2 combines with J gene TRBJ2-5; D is tentatively TRBD1 or TRBD2 (7 bases each). V dropped 6 bases and J dropped 5 bases, with 22 bases sitting between them. Germline lookup yields CDR1 SGHAT and CDR2 FQNNGV. The CDR3 contains 16 residues. The CDR3 reads CASSLGGTEILETQYF. CDR3 nucleotides: TGTGCCAGCAGTTTGGGGGGGACAGAAATCCTGGAGACCCAGTACTTC.

About this clonotype: At one end the junction does not follow the germline gene, possibly because of a read error. J is TRBJ2-1 and V is TRBV5-5; D unclear. The germline gives CDR1 SGHKS, CDR2 YYEKEE (reference sequence). The CDR3 is 15 residues long. CDR3 loop: CASSLEASTYNEHFF. As DNA, the CDR3 is TGTGCCAGCAGCTTGGAGGCCAGTACTTACAATGAGCATTTCTTC.

There are a few counts of this clonotype. The V call is TRBV29-1, the J call TRBJ2-7; 9 nucleotides line up with TRBD1. After removal of 2 bases from V and 3 bases from J, the junction contained 5 bases not matched to a gene. Germline CDR1 is SQVTM and CDR2 is ANQGSEA. This CDR3 has 14 amino acids. CDR3 DNA sequence: TGCAGCGTTGAAAGGGGACAGGGATACTACGAGCAGTACTTC. It codes for CSVERGQGYYEQYF.

This clonotype was detected only a few times. This chain joins TRBV7-2 and TRBJ2-7; D is uncertain. V lost 3 bases and J lost 0, with 9 bases in between. This CDR3 is 14 amino acids long. The germline V gene encodes CDR1 SGHTA and CDR2 FQGNSA. CDR3 bases: TGTGCCAGCAGCTTTAGGCGGAGCTCCTACGAGCAGTACTTC. It translates to CASSFRRSSYEQYF. Together with reference TRBV7-2 and TRBJ2-7, the CDR3 gives the full variable domain: GAGVSQSPSNKVTEKGKDVELRCDPISGHTALYWYRQSLGQGLEFLIYFQGNSAPDKSGLPSDRFSAERTGGSVSTLTIQRTQQEDSAVYLCASSFRRSSYEQYFGPGTRLTVT.

This clonotype was counted at least ten times. The chain employs TRBV20-1 and TRBJ1-1; tentative D call: TRBD1 (6 bases). The germline V gene has CDR1 DFQATT and CDR2 SNEGSKA (reference sequence). The CDR3 spans 14 residues. Trimming left V 3 bases short and J 5 bases short, with 16 bases between. CDR3 sequence reads: CSASRGGRGTEAFF. As DNA, the CDR3 is TGCAGTGCTAGCCGGGGTGGCAGGGGAACTGAAGCTTTCTTT.

In this sample, this clonotype turned up a few times. This chain connects TRBV29-1 to TRBJ1-2; 8 nucleotides line up with TRBD1. V was pared by 6 bases and J by 4 bases, with 7 bases of the junction left unmatched. This CDR3 has 13 amino acids. From germline, CDR1 is SQVTM and CDR2 ANQGSEA. CDR3 sequence: CSVPGQVSYGYTF. The DNA for the CDR3 is TGCAGCGTCCCGGGACAGGTGTCCTATGGCTACACCTTC. Full variable domain (remainder filled in from reference TRBV29-1 and TRBJ1-2): SAVISQKPSRDICQRGTSLTIQCQVDSQVTMMFWYRQQPGQSLTLIATANQGSEATYESGFVIDKFPISRPNLTFSTLTVSNMSPEDSSIYLCSVPGQVSYGYTFGSGTRLTVV.

The chain uses TRBV7-2 and TRBJ2-1; 8 bases line up with TRBD2. The CDR3 covers 17 residues. Germline CDR1 SGHTA, CDR2 FQGNSA. After removal of 5 bases from V and 2 bases from J, the junction contained 11 bases not matched to a gene. This CDR3 is CASSRVAGGRPYNEQFF. The CDR3 bases are TGTGCCAGCAGCCGCGTTGCGGGGGGCCGTCCCTACAATGAGCAGTTCTTC.

This clonotype has just a few counts. The chain recombines TRBV12-3 or TRBV12-4 with TRBJ2-1, with D perhaps matching TRBD1 (5 bases). This CDR3 spans 17 amino acids. Trimming removed 2 bases from V and 0 bases from J, with 14 bases in between. The CDR3 region is CASSLLQGSFSYNEQFF. The CDR3, as DNA: TGTGCCAGCAGTTTATTGCAGGGATCCTTCTCCTACAATGAGCAGTTCTTC.

The CDR3 sequence: CASGSYTDTQYF. CDR3 nucleotide sequence: TGTGCCAGCGGATCATACACAGATACGCAGTATTTT. The chain is built from TRBV6-1 and TRBJ2-3; D is unclear. This CDR3 has 12 amino acids. Germline-derived CDR1 and CDR2 are MNHNS and SASEGT. Trimming left V 8 bases short and J 2 bases short, with 8 bases between.

This clonotype appeared once. J is TRBJ2-2 and V is TRBV6-5, with no clear D. The V gene's germline CDR1 is MNHEY and CDR2 SVGAGI. V was shortened by 2 bases and J by 2 bases, with 6 bases between the two germline ends. The CDR3 covers 14 residues. This chain's CDR3 is CASSYGVNTGELFF. The DNA of the CDR3 is TGTGCCAGCAGTTACGGGGTAAACACCGGGGAGCTGTTTTTT.

The chain uses TRBV4-3 and TRBJ2-6; D unresolved. Trimming took 1 base from V and 0 from J, leaving 7 bases between them. The CDR3 length is 16 residues. Germline values: CDR1 LGHNA, CDR2 YSLEER. The CDR3 nucleotides read TGCGCCAGCAGCCAAGTAATCAGCTCTGGGGCCAACGTCCTGACTTTC. Translating it yields CASSQVISSGANVLTF.

This clonotype has more than one count but fewer than ten. The CDR3 nucleotides read TGTGCCAGCAGTGGGACAGGGGGGTATTCACCCCTCCACTTT. It specifies CASSGTGGYSPLHF. This chain links TRBV2 with TRBJ1-6; TRBD1 matches 10 bases. The length of the CDR3 is 14 residues. The germline CDR1 and CDR2 sequences are SNHLY and FYNNEI. Trimming removed 4 bases from V and 8 bases from J; junction bases left unmatched: 2.

This sequence joins TRBV9 and TRBJ2-3; 11 bases align to TRBD2. Germline V gene data show CDR1 as SGDLS and CDR2 as YYNGEE. The J segment lost 3 bases and the V segment lost 4 bases, leaving 7 bases of the junction unmatched. There are 16 residues in the CDR3. CDR3 protein: CASSTRTSGRTDTQYF. CDR3 nucleotides: TGTGCCAGCAGCACCAGGACTAGCGGGCGAACAGATACGCAGTATTTT.

This clonotype was observed a few times. V is TRBV28 and J is TRBJ2-5, with 7 bases that match TRBD2. V lost 5 bases and J lost 0; bases outside the gene matches: 9. CDR1 is MDHEN, CDR2 SYDVKM, per germline. The CDR3 totals 16 residues. The CDR3 protein is CASSPGTIGYQETQYF. In DNA, the CDR3 is TGTGCCAGCAGTCCGGGGACTATCGGGTACCAAGAGACCCAGTACTTC. The full variable domain, completed using reference TRBV28 and TRBJ2-5, is DVKVTQSSRYLVKRTGEKVFLECVQDMDHENMFWYRQDPGLGLRLIYFSYDVKMKEKGDIPEGYSVSREKKERFSLILESASTNQTSMYLCASSPGTIGYQETQYFGPGTRLLVL.

The rearrangement uses TRBV5-1 and TRBJ2-7; tentatively, D is TRBD1 or TRBD2 (6 bases each). The V and J ends lost 7 bases and 5 bases respectively, with 19 bases between them. The CDR3 is 14 amino acids. Germline V gives CDR1 SGHRS, CDR2 YFSETQ. CDR3 in DNA: TGCGCCAGCGCCCCCGGGGGCTATCAGAACGAGCAGTACTTC. Translated: CASAPGGYQNEQYF.

The rearrangement joins TRBV7-2 to TRBJ2-7; D gene uncertain. This CDR3 has 12 residues. Germline values: CDR1 SGHTA, CDR2 FQGNSA. Trimming removed 1 base from V and 7 bases from J, with 8 bases in between. In DNA form, the CDR3 reads TGTGCCAGCAGCTTAGAAAGGATGGAGCAGTACTTC. This encodes CASSLERMEQYF. The whole variable domain, filled in from reference TRBV7-2 and TRBJ2-7, reads GAGVSQSPSNKVTEKGKDVELRCDPISGHTALYWYRQSLGQGLEFLIYFQGNSAPDKSGLPSDRFSAERTGGSVSTLTIQRTQQEDSAVYLCASSLERMEQYFGPGTRLTVT.

The CDR3 reads CASTTTGGADTEAFF. CDR3 nucleotide sequence: TGTGCCAGCACGACTACCGGAGGGGCGGACACTGAAGCTTTCTTT. This chain connects TRBV6-1 to TRBJ1-1; maybe TRBD1 (5 bases). This CDR3 is built from 15 residues. Germline loops: CDR1 MNHNS, CDR2 SASEGT. The V end lost 7 bases, the J end lost 3 bases, and 18 bases lay between the germline ends.